The 9 T cell receptor beta chains given below trace back to one sample, sequenced in a study of CD8+CD57+ T cells in acquired aplastic anemia. TCR beta VDJ and CDR3 were profiled, and genomic DNA was the template. Each CDR3 protein is one row after TCRdb ran MiXCR on the reads. The table shows hundreds of thousands of distinct CDR3 sequences, with around 32% occurring only once. Patients who underwent sequencing had shown CD8+CD57+ cell expansion by flow cytometry. The sequenced sample was sorted CD4+, CD8+, or CD8+CD57+ T cells (not recorded which) from PBMCs. The receptors here all came from a human donor with aplastic anemia.

In this sample, this clonotype turned up many times. The chain employs TRBV3-1 and TRBJ2-7, with 11 bases that match TRBD1. The CDR3 totals 14 residues. In germline, CDR1 is LGHDT, CDR2 YNNKEL (reference sequence). The junction had 7 bases not matched to a gene; V was cut back by 5 bases and J by 7 bases. The CDR3 here is CASSWDRGVDEQYF. For the CDR3, the DNA is TGTGCCAGCAGCTGGGACAGGGGGGTGGATGAGCAGTACTTC.

This clonotype was counted once. Just one base apart from a much larger clone, this may be a read error. The chain is built from TRBV7-9 and TRBJ2-7; tentatively, D is TRBD1 (6 bases). CDR1 is SEHNR and CDR2 is FQNEAQ in the germline V gene (reference sequence). CDR3 length: 14 residues. The CDR3 sequence: CAGSPVDRTYEQYF. The DNA for the CDR3 is TGTGCCGGCAGCCCGGTTGACAGGACCTACGAGCAGTACTTC.

This clonotype was seen ten or more times. The chain uses TRBV10-3 and TRBJ2-1; 9 bases fit TRBD1. V shed 5 bases and J 15 bases; nucleotides not matched to a gene: 8. The CDR3 contains 12 residues. The germline CDR1 and CDR2 sequences are ENHRY and SYGVKD. DNA for the CDR3: TGTGCCATCAGTACAGGACAGGGGAATCCGTTCTTC. As protein: CAISTGQGNPFF.

This clonotype has just a few counts. DNA of the CDR3: TGTGCCAGCAGCCAAGTGGGGAGCGGGGAGCTGTTTTTT. It specifies CASSQVGSGELFF. V usage is TRBV3-1 and J usage is TRBJ2-2; possibly TRBD2 for D (5 bases). This CDR3 is built from 13 residues. Germline values: CDR1 LGHDT, CDR2 YNNKEL (reference sequence). Trimming cost V 1 base and J 7 bases, with 7 bases left between them.

The chain has TRBV10-3 and TRBJ1-2; possible D gene TRBD1, 5 bases. The CDR3 is 15 amino acids. V was pared by 3 bases and J by 2 bases, with 13 bases between. Germline V gives CDR1 ENHRY, CDR2 SYGVKD. The CDR3 protein is CAISEWGTENYGYTF. As DNA, the CDR3 is TGTGCCATCAGTGAATGGGGGACTGAAAACTATGGCTACACCTTC.

There are a few counts of this clonotype. The rearrangement uses TRBV3-1 and TRBJ1-2; the match to TRBD1 covers 9 bases. From germline, CDR1 is LGHDT and CDR2 YNNKEL (reference sequence). The CDR3 totals 14 residues. With V trimmed by 5 bases and J by 6 bases, 7 bases remained unmatched. The CDR3 DNA is TGTGCCAGCAGCTCATCCGGGACAGGGCATGGCTACACCTTC. Translating gives CASSSSGTGHGYTF. Variable domain in full (rest from reference TRBV3-1 and TRBJ1-2): DTAVSQTPKYLVTQMGNDKSIKCEQNLGHDTMYWYKQDSKKFLKIMFSYNNKELIINETVPNRFSPKSPDKAHLNLHINSLELGDSAVYFCASSSSGTGHGYTFGSGTRLTVV.

Comments on this clonotype: It may be a read error: a sequence one base away is much more abundant. This rearrangement joins TRBV20-1 to TRBJ2-7, with 8 nucleotides matching TRBD2. V shed 1 base, J shed 5 bases, and the junction held 10 bases outside the gene matches. The germline gives CDR1 DFQATT, CDR2 SNEGSKA (reference sequence). The CDR3 contains 15 residues. The CDR3 sequence is CSARGATSGGDEQYF. The CDR3, as DNA: TGCAGTGCTAGAGGTGCTACTAGCGGCGGGGACGAGCAGTACTTC.

This clonotype was counted ten times or more. V is TRBV29-1 and J is TRBJ1-4; no reliable D call. The CDR3 spans 11 residues. The germline gives CDR1 SQVTM, CDR2 ANQGSEA. V lost 6 bases and J lost 7, with 9 bases in between. The DNA of the CDR3 is TGCAGCGTCTTGATTCTTGAAAAACTGTTTTTT. Translated, it gives CSVLILEKLFF.

The chain carries TRBV2 and TRBJ1-4; the D gene is possibly TRBD1 (5 bases). Between the trimmed V and J ends, which lost 6 bases and 8 bases, there was a span of 13 bases. CDR1 and CDR2 (germline): SNHLY, FYNNEI. This CDR3 region has 13 residues. Here the CDR3 reads CASRGTTVEKLFF. As DNA, the CDR3 is TGTGCCAGCAGGGGGACCACTGTGGAAAAACTGTTTTTT.